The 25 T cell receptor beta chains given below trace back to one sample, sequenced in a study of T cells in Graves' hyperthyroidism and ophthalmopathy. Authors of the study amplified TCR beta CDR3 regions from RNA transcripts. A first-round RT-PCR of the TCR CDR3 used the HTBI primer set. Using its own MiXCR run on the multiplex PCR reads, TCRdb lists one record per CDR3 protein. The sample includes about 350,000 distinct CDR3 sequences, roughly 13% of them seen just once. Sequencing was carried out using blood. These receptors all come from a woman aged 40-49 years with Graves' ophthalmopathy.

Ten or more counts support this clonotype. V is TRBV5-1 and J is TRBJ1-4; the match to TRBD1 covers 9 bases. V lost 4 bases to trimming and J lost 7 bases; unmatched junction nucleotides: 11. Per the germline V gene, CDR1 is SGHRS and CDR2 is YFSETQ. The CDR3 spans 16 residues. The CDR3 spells CASSPRGQGTGEKLFF. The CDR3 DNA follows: TGCGCCAGCAGCCCACGCGGACAGGGGACGGGTGAAAAACTGTTTTTT.

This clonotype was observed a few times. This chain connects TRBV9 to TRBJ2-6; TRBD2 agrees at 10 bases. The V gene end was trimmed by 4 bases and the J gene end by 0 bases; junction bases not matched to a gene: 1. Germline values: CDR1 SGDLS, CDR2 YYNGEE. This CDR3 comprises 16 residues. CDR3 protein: CASSLAGVSGANVLTF. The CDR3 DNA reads TGTGCCAGCAGCCTAGCGGGGGTCTCTGGGGCCAACGTCCTGACTTTC.

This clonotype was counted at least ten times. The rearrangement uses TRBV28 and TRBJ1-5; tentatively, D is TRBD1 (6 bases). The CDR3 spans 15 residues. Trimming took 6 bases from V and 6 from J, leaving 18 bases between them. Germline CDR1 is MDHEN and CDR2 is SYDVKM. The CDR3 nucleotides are TGTGCCAGCAGCCAGACTCAGGGGAGCGGTCAGCCCCAGCATTTT. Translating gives CASSQTQGSGQPQHF. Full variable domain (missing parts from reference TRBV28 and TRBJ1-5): DVKVTQSSRYLVKRTGEKVFLECVQDMDHENMFWYRQDPGLGLRLIYFSYDVKMKEKGDIPEGYSVSREKKERFSLILESASTNQTSMYLCASSQTQGSGQPQHFGDGTRLSIL.

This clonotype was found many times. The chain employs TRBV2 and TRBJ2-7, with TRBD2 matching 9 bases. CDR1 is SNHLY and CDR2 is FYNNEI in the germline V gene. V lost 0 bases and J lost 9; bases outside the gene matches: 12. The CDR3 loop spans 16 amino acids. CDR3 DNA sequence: TGTGCCAGCAGTGAAGCCCGAGCTAGCGGGGCACCTGGGCAGTACTTC. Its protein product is CASSEARASGAPGQYF.

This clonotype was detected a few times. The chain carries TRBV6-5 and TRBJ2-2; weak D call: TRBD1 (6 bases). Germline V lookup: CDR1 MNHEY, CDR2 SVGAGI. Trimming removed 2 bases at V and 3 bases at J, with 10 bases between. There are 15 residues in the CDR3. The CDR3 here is CASSYGTGYTGELFF. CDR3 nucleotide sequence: TGTGCCAGCAGTTACGGAACAGGGTACACCGGGGAGCTGTTTTTT.

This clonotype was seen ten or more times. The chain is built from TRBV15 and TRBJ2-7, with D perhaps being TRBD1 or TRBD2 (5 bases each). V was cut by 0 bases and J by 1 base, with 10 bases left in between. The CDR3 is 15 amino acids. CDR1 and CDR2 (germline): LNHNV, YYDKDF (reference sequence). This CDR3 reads CATSRDWDRSYEQYF. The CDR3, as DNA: TGTGCCACCAGCAGAGATTGGGACCGATCCTACGAGCAGTACTTC. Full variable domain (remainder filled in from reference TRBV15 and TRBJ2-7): DAMVIQNPRYQVTQFGKPVTLSCSQTLNHNVMYWYQQKSSQAPKLLFHYYDKDFNNEADTPDNFQSRRPNTSFCFLDIRSPGLGDTAMYLCATSRDWDRSYEQYFGPGTRLTVT.

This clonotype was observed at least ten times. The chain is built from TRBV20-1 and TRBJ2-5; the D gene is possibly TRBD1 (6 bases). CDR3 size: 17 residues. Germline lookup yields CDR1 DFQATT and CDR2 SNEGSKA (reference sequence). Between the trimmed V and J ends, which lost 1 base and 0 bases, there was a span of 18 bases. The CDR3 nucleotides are TGCAGTGCTAGAGGGGGGCCCAGGGGCGCCTACCAAGAGACCCAGTACTTC. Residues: CSARGGPRGAYQETQYF.

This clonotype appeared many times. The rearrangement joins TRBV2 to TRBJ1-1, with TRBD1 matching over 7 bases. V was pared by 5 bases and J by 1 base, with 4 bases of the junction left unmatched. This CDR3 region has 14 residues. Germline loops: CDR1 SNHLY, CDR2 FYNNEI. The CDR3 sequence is CASSPGQSNTEAFF. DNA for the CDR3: TGTGCCAGCAGTCCGGGACAGTCGAACACTGAAGCTTTCTTT.

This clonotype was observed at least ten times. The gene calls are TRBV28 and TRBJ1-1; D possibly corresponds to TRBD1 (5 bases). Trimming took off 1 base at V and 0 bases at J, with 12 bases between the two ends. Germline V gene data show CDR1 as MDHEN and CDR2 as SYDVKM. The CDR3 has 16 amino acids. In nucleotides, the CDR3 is TGTGCCAGCAGTTTATCGGGGGTCGGTATGAACACTGAAGCTTTCTTT. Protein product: CASSLSGVGMNTEAFF.

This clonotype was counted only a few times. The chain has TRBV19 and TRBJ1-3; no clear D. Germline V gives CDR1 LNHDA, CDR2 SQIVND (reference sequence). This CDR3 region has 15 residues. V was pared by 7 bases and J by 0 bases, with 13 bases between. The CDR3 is CASMSQATSGNTIYF. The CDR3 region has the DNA TGTGCCAGTATGTCGCAGGCGACCTCTGGAAACACCATATATTTT.

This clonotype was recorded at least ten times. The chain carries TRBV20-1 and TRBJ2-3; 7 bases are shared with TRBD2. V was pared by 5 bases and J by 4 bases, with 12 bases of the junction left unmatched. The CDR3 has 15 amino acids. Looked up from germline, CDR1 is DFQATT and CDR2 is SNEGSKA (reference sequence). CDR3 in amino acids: CSAASLAVKADTQYF. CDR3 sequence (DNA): TGCAGTGCTGCCTCTCTAGCGGTTAAGGCAGATACGCAGTATTTT.

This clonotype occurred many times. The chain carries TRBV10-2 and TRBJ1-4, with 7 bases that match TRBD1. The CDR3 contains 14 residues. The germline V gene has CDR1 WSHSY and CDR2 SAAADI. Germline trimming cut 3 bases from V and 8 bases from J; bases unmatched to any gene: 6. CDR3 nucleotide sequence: TGCGCCAGCAGTGAACAGGGGAAATGGGAAAAACTGTTTTTT. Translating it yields CASSEQGKWEKLFF.

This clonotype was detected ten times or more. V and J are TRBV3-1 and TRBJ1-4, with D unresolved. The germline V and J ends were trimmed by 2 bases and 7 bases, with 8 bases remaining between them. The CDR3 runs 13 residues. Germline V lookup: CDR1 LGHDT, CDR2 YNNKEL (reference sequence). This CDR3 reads CASSQWESEKLFF. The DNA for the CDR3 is TGTGCCAGCAGCCAATGGGAGAGTGAAAAACTGTTTTTT. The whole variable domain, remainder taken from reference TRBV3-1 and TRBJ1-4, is DTAVSQTPKYLVTQMGNDKSIKCEQNLGHDTMYWYKQDSKKFLKIMFSYNNKELIINETVPNRFSPKSPDKAHLNLHINSLELGDSAVYFCASSQWESEKLFFGSGTQLSVL.

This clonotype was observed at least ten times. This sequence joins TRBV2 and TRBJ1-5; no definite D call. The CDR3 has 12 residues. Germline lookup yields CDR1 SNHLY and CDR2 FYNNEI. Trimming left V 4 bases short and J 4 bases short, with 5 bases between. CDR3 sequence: CASSGRNQPQHF. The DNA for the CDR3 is TGTGCCAGCAGTGGCAGGAATCAGCCCCAGCATTTT.

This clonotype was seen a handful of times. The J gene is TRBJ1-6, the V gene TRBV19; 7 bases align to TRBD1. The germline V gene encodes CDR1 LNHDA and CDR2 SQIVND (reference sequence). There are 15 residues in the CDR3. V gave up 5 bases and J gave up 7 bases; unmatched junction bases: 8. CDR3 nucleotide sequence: TGTGCCAGTAGTCCACAGACAGGGACGAATTCACCCCTCCACTTT. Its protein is CASSPQTGTNSPLHF.

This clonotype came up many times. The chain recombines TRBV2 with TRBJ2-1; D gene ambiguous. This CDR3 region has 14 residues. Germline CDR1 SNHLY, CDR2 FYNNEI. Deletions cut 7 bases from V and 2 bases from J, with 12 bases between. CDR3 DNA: TGTGCCAGCACTGATCGCCCCACCTACAATGAGCAGTTCTTC. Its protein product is CASTDRPTYNEQFF.

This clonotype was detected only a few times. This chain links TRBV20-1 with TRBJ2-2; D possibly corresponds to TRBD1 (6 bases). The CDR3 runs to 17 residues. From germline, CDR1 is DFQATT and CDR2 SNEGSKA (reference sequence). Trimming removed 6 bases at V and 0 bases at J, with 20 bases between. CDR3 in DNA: TGCAGTGCCCCCATGTGGGGGCCTGGGGCGAACACCGGGGAGCTGTTTTTT. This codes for CSAPMWGPGANTGELFF.

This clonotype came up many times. This CDR3 reads CASSVTSASNQPQHF. The DNA of the CDR3 is TGTGCCAGCAGCGTAACGTCGGCTAGCAATCAGCCCCAGCATTTT. This chain uses TRBV9 with TRBJ1-5, with no clear D. CDR3 length equals 15 residues. Deletions cut 1 base from V and 0 bases from J, with 8 bases between. The germline gives CDR1 SGDLS, CDR2 YYNGEE.

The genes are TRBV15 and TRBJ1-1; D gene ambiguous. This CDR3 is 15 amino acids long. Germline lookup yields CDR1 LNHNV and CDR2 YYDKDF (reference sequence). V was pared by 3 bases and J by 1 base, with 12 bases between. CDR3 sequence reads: CATSRRSFSNTEAFF. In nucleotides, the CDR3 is TGTGCCACCAGCAGGAGGTCTTTTTCGAACACTGAAGCTTTCTTT. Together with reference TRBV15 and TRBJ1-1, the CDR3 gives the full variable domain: DAMVIQNPRYQVTQFGKPVTLSCSQTLNHNVMYWYQQKSSQAPKLLFHYYDKDFNNEADTPDNFQSRRPNTSFCFLDIRSPGLGDTAMYLCATSRRSFSNTEAFFGQGTRLTVV.

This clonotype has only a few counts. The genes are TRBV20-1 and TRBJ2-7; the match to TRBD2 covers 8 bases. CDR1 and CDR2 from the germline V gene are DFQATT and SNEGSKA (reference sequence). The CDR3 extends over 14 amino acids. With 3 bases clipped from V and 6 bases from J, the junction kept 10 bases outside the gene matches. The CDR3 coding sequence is TGCAGTGCTAGTCCCAGCGGGAGAGGGGGCGAGCAGTACTTC. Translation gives CSASPSGRGGEQYF.

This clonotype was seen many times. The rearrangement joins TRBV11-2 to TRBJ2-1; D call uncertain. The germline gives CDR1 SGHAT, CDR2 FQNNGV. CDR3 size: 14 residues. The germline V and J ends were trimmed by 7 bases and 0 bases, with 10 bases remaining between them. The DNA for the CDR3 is TGTGCCAGCAAGGGAACGAGCTCCTACAATGAGCAGTTCTTC. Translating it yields CASKGTSSYNEQFF. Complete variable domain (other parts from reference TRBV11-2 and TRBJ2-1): EAGVAQSPRYKIIEKRQSVAFWCNPISGHATLYWYQQILGQGPKLLIQFQNNGVVDDSQLPKDRFSAERLKGVDSTLKIQPAKLEDSAVYLCASKGTSSYNEQFFGPGTRLTVL.

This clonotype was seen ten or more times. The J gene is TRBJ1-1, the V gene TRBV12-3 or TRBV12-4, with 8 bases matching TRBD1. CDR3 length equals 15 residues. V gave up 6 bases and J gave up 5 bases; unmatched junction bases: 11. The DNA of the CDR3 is TGTGCCAGCAGGCCGGACAGGGATTACGATACTGAAGCTTTCTTT. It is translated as CASRPDRDYDTEAFF.

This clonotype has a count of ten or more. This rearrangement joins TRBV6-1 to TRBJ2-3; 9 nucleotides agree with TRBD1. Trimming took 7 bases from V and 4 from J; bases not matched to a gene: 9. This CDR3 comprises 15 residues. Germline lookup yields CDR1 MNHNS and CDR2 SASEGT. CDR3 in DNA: TGTGCCAGCATCCGGGACAGGGCCATCGCAGATACGCAGTATTTT. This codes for CASIRDRAIADTQYF.

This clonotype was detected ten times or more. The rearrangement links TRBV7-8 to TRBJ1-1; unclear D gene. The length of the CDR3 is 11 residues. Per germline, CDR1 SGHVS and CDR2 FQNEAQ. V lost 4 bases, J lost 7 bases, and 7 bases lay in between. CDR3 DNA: TGTGCCAGCAGCTCCAAGGGTGAAGCTTTCTTT. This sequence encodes CASSSKGEAFF.

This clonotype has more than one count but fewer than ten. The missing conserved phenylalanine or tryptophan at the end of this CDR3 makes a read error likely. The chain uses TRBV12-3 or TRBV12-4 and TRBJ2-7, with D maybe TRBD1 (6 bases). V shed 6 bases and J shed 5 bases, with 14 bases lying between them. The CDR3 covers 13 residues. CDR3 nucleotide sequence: TGTGCCAGCAGCCTAGTGGGACACGACGAGCAGTACCTC. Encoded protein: CASSLVGHDEQYL.